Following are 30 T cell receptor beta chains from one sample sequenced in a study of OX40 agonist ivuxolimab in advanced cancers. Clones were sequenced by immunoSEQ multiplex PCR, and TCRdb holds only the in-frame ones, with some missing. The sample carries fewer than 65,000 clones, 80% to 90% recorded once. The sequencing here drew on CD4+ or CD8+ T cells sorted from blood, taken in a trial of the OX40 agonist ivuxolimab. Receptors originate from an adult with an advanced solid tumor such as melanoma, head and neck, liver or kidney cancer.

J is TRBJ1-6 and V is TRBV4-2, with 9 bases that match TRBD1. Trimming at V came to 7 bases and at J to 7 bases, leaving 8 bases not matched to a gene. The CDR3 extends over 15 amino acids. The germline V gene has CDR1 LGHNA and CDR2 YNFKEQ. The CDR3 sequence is CASTYGDRDNSPLHF. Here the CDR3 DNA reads TGTGCCAGCACCTACGGGGACAGGGACAATTCACCCCTCCACTTT.

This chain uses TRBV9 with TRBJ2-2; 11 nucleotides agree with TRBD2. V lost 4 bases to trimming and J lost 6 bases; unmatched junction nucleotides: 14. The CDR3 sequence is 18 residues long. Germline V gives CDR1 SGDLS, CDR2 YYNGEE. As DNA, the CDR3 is TGTGCCAGCAGCCGCCTAGAACTAGCGGGAGTGGCGGCCGGGGAGCTGTTTTTT. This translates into CASSRLELAGVAAGELFF. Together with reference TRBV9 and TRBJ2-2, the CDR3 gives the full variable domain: DSGVTQTPKHLITATGQRVTLRCSPRSGDLSVYWYQQSLDQGLQFLIQYYNGEERAKGNILERFSAQQFPDLHSELNLSSLELGDSALYFCASSRLELAGVAAGELFFGEGSRLTVL.

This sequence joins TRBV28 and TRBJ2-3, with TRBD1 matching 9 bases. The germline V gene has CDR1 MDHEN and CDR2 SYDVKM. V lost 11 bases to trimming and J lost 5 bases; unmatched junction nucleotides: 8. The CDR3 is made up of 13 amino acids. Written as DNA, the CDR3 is TGTGCCTCTGGACAGGGGTTGGGAGATACGCAGTATTTT. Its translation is CASGQGLGDTQYF. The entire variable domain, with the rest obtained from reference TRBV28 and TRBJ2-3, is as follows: DVKVTQSSRYLVKRTGEKVFLECVQDMDHENMFWYRQDPGLGLRLIYFSYDVKMKEKGDIPEGYSVSREKKERFSLILESASTNQTSMYLCASGQGLGDTQYFGPGTRLTVL.

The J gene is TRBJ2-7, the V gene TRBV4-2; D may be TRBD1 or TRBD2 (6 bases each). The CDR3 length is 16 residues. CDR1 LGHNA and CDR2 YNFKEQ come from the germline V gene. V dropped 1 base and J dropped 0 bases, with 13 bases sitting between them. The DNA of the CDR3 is TGTGCCAGCAGCCAAGGGGGGGCCCTGAGCTCCTACGAGCAGTACTTC. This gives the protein CASSQGGALSSYEQYF.

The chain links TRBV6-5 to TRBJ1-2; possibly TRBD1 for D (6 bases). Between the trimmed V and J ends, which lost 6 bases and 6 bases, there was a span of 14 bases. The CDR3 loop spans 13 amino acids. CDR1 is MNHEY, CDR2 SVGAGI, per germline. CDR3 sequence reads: CASRERGFDGYTF. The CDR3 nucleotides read TGTGCCAGCAGAGAGAGGGGGTTTGATGGCTACACCTTC.

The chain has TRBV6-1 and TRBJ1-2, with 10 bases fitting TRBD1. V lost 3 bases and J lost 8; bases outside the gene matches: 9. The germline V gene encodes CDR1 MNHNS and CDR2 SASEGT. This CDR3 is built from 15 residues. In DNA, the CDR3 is TGTGCCAGCAGTGAGTATGGGACAGGGGAAAGCGGCTACACCTTC. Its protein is CASSEYGTGESGYTF.

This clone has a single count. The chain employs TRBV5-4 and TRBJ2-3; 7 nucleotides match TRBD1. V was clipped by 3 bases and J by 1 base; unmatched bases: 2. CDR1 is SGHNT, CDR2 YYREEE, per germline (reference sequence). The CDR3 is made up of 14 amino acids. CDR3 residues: CASSSTGGTDTQYF. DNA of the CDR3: TGTGCCAGCAGCTCCACAGGGGGCACAGATACGCAGTATTTT.

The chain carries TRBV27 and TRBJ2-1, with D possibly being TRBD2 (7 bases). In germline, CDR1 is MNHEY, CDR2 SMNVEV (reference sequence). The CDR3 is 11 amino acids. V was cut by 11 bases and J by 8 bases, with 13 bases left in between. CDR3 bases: TGTGCCGGGAGGGGGGCATATGAGCAGTTCTTC. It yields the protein CAGRGAYEQFF.

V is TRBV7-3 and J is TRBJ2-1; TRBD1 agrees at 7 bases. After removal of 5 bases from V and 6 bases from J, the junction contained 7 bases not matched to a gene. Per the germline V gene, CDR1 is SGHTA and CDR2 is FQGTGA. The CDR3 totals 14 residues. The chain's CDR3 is CASSPGYRGNEQFF. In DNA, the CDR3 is TGTGCCAGCAGCCCAGGGTACAGGGGCAATGAGCAGTTCTTC.

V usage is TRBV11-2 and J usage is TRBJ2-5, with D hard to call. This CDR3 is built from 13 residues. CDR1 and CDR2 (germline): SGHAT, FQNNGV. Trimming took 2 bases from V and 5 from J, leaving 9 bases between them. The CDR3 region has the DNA TGTGCCAGCAGCTTAAATGTTCGGGAGACCCAGTACTTC. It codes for CASSLNVRETQYF.

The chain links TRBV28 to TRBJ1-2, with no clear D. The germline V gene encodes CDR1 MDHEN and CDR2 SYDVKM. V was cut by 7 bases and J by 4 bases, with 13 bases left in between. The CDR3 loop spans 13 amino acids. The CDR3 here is CASTDGGFYGYTF. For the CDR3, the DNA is TGTGCCAGCACCGATGGAGGGTTCTATGGCTACACCTTC.

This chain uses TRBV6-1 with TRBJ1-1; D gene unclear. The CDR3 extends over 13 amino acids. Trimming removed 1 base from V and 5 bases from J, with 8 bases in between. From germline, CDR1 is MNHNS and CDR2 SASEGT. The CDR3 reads CASSEGAWTEAFF. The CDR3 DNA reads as TGTGCCAGCAGTGAAGGGGCGTGGACTGAAGCTTTCTTT.

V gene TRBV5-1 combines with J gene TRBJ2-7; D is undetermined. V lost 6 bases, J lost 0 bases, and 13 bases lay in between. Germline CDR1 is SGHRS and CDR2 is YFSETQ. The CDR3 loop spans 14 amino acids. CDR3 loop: CASKIELSSYEQYF. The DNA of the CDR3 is TGCGCCAGCAAAATAGAACTATCCTCCTACGAGCAGTACTTC. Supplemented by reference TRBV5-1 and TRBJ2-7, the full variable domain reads KAGVTQTPRYLIKTRGQQVTLSCSPISGHRSVSWYQQTPGQGLQFLFEYFSETQRNKGNFPGRFSGRQFSNSRSEMNVSTLELGDSALYLCASKIELSSYEQYFGPGTRLTVT.

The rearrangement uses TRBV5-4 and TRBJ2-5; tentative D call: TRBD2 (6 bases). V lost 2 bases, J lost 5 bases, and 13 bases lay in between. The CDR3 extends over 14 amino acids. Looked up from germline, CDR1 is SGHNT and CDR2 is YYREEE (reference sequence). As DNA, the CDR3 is TGTGCCAGCAGCTTCGGAGGGTTAGGGGAGACCCAGTACTTC. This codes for CASSFGGLGETQYF.

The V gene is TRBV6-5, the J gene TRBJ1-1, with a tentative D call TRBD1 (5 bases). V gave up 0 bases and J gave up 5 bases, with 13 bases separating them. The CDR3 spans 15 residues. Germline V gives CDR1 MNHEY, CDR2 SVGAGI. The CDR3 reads CASSYSISGPTEAFF. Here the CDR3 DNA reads TGTGCCAGCAGTTACTCGATTTCGGGGCCGACTGAAGCTTTCTTT.

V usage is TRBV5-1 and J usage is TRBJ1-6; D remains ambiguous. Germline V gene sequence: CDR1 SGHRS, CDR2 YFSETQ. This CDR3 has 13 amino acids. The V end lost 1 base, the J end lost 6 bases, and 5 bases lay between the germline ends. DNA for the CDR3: TGCGCCAGCAGCTTGACAGTTAATTCACCCCTCCACTTT. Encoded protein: CASSLTVNSPLHF.

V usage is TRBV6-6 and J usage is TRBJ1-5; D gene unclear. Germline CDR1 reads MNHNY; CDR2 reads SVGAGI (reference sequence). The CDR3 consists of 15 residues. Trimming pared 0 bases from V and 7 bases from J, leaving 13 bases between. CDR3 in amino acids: CASSYSNPYEQPQHF. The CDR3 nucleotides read TGTGCCAGCAGTTACTCGAACCCTTACGAGCAGCCCCAGCATTTT.

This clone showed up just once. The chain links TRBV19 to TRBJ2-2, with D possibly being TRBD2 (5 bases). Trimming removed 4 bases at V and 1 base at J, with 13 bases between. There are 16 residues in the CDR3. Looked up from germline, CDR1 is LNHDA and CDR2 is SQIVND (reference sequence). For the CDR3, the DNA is TGTGCCAGTAGTACCCCACTAGTGCAGAACACCGGGGAGCTGTTTTTT. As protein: CASSTPLVQNTGELFF. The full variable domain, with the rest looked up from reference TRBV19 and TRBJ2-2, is DGGITQSPKYLFRKEGQNVTLSCEQNLNHDAMYWYRQDPGQGLRLIYYSQIVNDFQKGDIAEGYSVSREKKESFPLTVTSAQKNPTAFYLCASSTPLVQNTGELFFGEGSRLTVL.

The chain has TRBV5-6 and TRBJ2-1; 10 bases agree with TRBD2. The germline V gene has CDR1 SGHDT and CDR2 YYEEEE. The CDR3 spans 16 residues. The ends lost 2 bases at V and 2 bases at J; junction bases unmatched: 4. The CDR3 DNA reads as TGTGCCAGCAGCTTCCTCGGGACTAGCGCCTACAATGAGCAGTTCTTC. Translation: CASSFLGTSAYNEQFF.

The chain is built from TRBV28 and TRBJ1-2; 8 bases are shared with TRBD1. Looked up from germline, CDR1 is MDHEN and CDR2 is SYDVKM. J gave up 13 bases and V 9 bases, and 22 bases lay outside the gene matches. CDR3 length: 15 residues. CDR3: CASISPGQEGSRFTF. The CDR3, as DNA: TGTGCCAGTATTAGCCCGGGACAGGAAGGATCTCGTTTCACCTTC.

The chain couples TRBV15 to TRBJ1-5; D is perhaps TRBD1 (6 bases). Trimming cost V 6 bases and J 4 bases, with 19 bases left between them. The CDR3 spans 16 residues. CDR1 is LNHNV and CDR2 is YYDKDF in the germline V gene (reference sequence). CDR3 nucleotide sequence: TGTGCCACCAGGGAACAGGGCGGGGTGGGAAATCAGCCCCAGCATTTT. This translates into CATREQGGVGNQPQHF.

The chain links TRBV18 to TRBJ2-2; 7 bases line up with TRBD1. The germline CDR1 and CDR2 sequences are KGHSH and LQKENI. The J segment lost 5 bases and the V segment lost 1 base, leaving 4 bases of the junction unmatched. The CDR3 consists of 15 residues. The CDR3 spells CASSPQGARTGELFF. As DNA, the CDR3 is TGTGCCAGCTCACCACAGGGGGCGCGAACCGGGGAGCTGTTTTTT.

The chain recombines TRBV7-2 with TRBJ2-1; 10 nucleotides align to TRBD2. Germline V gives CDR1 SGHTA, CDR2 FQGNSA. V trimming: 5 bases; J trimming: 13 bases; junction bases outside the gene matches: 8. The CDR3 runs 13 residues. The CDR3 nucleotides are TGTGCCAGCAGCACGAATAGCGGGGGGTCCCAGTTCTTC. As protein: CASSTNSGGSQFF. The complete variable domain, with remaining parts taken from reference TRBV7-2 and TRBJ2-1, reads GAGVSQSPSNKVTEKGKDVELRCDPISGHTALYWYRQSLGQGLEFLIYFQGNSAPDKSGLPSDRFSAERTGGSVSTLTIQRTQQEDSAVYLCASSTNSGGSQFFGPGTRLTVL.

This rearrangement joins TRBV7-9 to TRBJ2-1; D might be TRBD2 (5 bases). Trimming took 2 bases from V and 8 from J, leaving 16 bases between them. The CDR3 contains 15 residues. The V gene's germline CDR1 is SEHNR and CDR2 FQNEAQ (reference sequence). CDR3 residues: CASSLRDSPLDEQFF. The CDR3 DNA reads TGTGCCAGCAGCTTACGGGATAGCCCCCTTGATGAGCAGTTCTTC.

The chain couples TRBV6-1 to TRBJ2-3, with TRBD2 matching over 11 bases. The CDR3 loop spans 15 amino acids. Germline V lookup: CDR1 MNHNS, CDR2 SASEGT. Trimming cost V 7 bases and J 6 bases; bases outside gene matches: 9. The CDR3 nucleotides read TGTGCCAGCAAAAGACTAGCGGGATTGGCGGATACGCAGTATTTT. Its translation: CASKRLAGLADTQYF.

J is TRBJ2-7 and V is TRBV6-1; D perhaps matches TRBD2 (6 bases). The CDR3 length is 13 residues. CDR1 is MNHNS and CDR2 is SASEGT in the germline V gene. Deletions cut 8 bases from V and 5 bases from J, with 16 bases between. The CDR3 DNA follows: TGTGCCAGCCTCCGGGACTCTCTCGACGAGCAGTACTTC. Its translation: CASLRDSLDEQYF.

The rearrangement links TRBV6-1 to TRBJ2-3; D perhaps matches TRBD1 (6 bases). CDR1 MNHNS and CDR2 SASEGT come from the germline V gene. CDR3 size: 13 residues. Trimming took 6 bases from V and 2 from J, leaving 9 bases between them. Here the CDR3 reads CASRGASTDTQYF. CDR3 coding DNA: TGTGCCAGCAGGGGGGCCTCCACAGATACGCAGTATTTT.

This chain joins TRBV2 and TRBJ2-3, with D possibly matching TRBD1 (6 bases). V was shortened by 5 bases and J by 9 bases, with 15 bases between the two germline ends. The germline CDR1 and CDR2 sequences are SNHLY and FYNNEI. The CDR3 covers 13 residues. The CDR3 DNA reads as TGTGCCAGCAGTAAAGGGACACAGTCAACGCAGTATTTT. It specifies CASSKGTQSTQYF. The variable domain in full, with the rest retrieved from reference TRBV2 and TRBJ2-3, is EPEVTQTPSHQVTQMGQEVILRCVPISNHLYFYWYRQILGQKVEFLVSFYNNEISEKSEIFDDQFSVERPDGSNFTLKIRSTKLEDSAMYFCASSKGTQSTQYFGPGTRLTVL.

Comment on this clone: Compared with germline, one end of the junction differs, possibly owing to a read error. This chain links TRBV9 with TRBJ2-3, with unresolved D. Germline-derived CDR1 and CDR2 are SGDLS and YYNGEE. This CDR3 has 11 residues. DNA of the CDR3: TGTGTCAGCAGTATGAGAGATACGCAGTATTTT. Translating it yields CVSSMRDTQYF.

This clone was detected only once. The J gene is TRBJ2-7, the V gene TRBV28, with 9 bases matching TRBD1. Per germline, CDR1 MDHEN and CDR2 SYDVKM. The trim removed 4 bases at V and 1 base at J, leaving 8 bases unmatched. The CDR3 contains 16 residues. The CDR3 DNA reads TGTGCCAGCAGTTCCTTAGGGACAGGGCTTTCCTACGAGCAGTACTTC. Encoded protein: CASSSLGTGLSYEQYF.